This TCR beta chain was observed in a study of T cell clonality in common variable immunodeficiency. Study-wide points: Links between repertoire features and CVID complications were heterogeneity-limited.

The CDR3 is 14 amino acids. The V and J ends lost 4 bases and 8 bases respectively, with 15 bases between them. Looked up from germline, CDR1 is SEHNR and CDR2 is FQNEAQ (reference sequence). Method: immunoSEQ multiplex PCR; TCRdb's copy keeps in-frame clones and lacks some. The sample is made up of more than 55,000 clones, none counted only once. This clone was counted many times. Its target is not known. The read finishes 3 residues shy of the CDR3 end, and the germline J gene is used to complete it. The genes are TRBV7-9 and TRBJ2-1; D not resolved. The receptor comes from a person aged 18-70 years in good health. Specimen: peripheral blood mononuclear cells. Here the CDR3 reads CASSSWSLGYEQFF. Partial CDR3 DNA: TGTGCCAGCAGCTCCTGGTCCTTAGGGTATGAG.